This paragraph reports one TCR beta chain. Its antigen remains unknown. A single heparinised draw of roughly 100 mL on average was taken per donor. The authors reverse transcribed all of the isolated RNA, so sequencing captured expressed TCRB transcripts. Sequenced by immunoSEQ multiplex PCR; TCRdb stores in-frame clones only, minus some. The profile shows 300,000 or so clones, about 14% of them singletons. The sample comes from a study of beta chain features in type 1 diabetes. General study findings and limits: Compared with healthy donors, patients appeared to share more similar naive, central memory and regulatory TCRB repertoires. Researchers report that Type 1 diabetes patients had moderately but significantly shorter TCRB CDR3s across all four CD4+ subsets.

The CDR3 runs 15 residues. Trimming took 7 bases from V and 1 from J, leaving 11 bases between them. The V gene's germline CDR1 is LNHDA and CDR2 SQIVND (reference sequence). The chain employs TRBV19 and TRBJ2-6; D is perhaps TRBD1 (5 bases). The clonotype originates from a woman aged 18 to 35 with type 1 diabetes. The specimen sequenced was naive CD4+ T cells from blood. The CDR3 protein is CASIDSSSGANVLTF. For the CDR3, the DNA is TGTGCCAGTATTGACAGTTCATCTGGGGCCAACGTCCTGACTTTC. The variable domain in full, completed from reference TRBV19 and TRBJ2-6, reads DGGITQSPKYLFRKEGQNVTLSCEQNLNHDAMYWYRQDPGQGLRLIYYSQIVNDFQKGDIAEGYSVSREKKESFPLTVTSAQKNPTAFYLCASIDSSSGANVLTFGAGSRLTVL.